The 31 T cell receptor beta chains below were found in one sample sequenced in a study of cytomegalovirus exposure and HLA in healthy donors. The study ran its PCR with 60 Vbeta and 13 Jbeta primers. The protocol was immunoSEQ multiplex PCR, while the TCRdb copy is restricted to in-frame clones and leaves out a portion. In the table there are 150,000 or so clones, under 85% of which are singletons. Sequences were obtained from PBMCs. Receptors originate from a woman between 40 and 55 years old in good health and CMV-seropositive.

V and J are TRBV19 and TRBJ1-4; 7 nucleotides agree with TRBD1. The V gene's germline CDR1 is LNHDA and CDR2 SQIVND (reference sequence). The CDR3 contains 15 residues. Unmatched junction bases numbered 6, after V lost 5 bases and J lost 3 bases. The CDR3 nucleotides read TGTGCCAGTAGTCCAACAGGGGCCGCTAATGAAAAACTGTTTTTT. Its protein product is CASSPTGAANEKLFF.

The V and J genes are TRBV2 and TRBJ2-4; 7 bases map to TRBD1. From germline, CDR1 is SNHLY and CDR2 FYNNEI. Trimming cost V 6 bases and J 6 bases; bases outside gene matches: 8. This CDR3 contains 14 residues. CDR3 in DNA: TGTGCCAGCAGAAATGGACAGGTGAGAAACATTCAGTACTTC. Translated: CASRNGQVRNIQYF.

This rearrangement joins TRBV30 to TRBJ2-7; 12 positions match TRBD2. This CDR3 comprises 15 residues. Germline CDR1 is GTSNPN and CDR2 is SVGIG (reference sequence). V shed 2 bases, J shed 6 bases, and the junction held 8 bases outside the gene matches. Here the CDR3 DNA reads TGTGCCTGGAGTAAGCCTAGCGGGGGGGCCAGCGAGCAGTACTTC. This sequence encodes CAWSKPSGGASEQYF. The variable domain in full, completed from reference TRBV30 and TRBJ2-7, reads SQTIHQWPATLVQPVGSPLSLECTVEGTSNPNLYWYRQAAGRGLQLLFYSVGIGQISSEVPQNLSASRPQDRQFILSSKKLLLSDSGFYLCAWSKPSGGASEQYFGPGTRLTVT.

This clone was observed a single time. The V call is TRBV27, the J call TRBJ2-7, with TRBD2 matching 7 bases. V dropped 9 bases and J dropped 0; count of bases not matched to a gene: 8. The CDR3 runs 14 residues. Germline CDR1 reads MNHEY; CDR2 reads SMNVEV (reference sequence). Here the CDR3 reads CASGRGVGSYEQYF. Here the CDR3 DNA reads TGTGCCAGTGGGAGGGGCGTCGGCTCCTACGAGCAGTACTTC.

The rearrangement uses TRBV5-4 and TRBJ2-3, with D possibly being TRBD1 (6 bases). V lost 2 bases and J lost 0, with 10 bases in between. There are 15 residues in the CDR3. Germline V gene sequence: CDR1 SGHNT, CDR2 YYREEE (reference sequence). CDR3 sequence: CASSLQGSSTDTQYF. The CDR3 DNA reads as TGTGCCAGCAGCTTACAGGGTTCTAGCACAGATACGCAGTATTTT.

The CDR3 DNA follows: TGTGCCAGTAGTCGGCGCGATAATGGGGGGACCCCTGGAAACACCATATATTTT. It codes for CASSRRDNGGTPGNTIYF. The V call is TRBV19, the J call TRBJ1-3; a possible D gene is TRBD1 (5 bases). The CDR3 totals 18 residues. Deletions cut 5 bases from V and 2 bases from J, with 22 bases between. The germline V gene encodes CDR1 LNHDA and CDR2 SQIVND (reference sequence).

J is TRBJ1-5 and V is TRBV18, with 9 bases matching TRBD1. Per the germline V gene, CDR1 is KGHSH and CDR2 is LQKENI. CDR3 length equals 15 residues. V lost 3 bases, J lost 3 bases, and 3 bases stayed unmatched. In nucleotides, the CDR3 is TGTGCCAGCTCACCGGGACAGGGCCTCAATCAGCCCCAGCATTTT. Residues: CASSPGQGLNQPQHF.

The chain joins TRBV6-6 to TRBJ2-2, with TRBD2 identical over 16 bases. V lost 6 bases and J lost 8; bases outside the gene matches: 6. From germline, CDR1 is MNHNY and CDR2 SVGAGI (reference sequence). This CDR3 region has 16 residues. The CDR3: CASRYGTSGGAGELFF. DNA for the CDR3: TGTGCCAGCAGATATGGGACTAGCGGGGGGGCTGGGGAGCTGTTTTTT.

A single count supports this clone. V usage is TRBV28 and J usage is TRBJ1-4; D is unclear. The germline gives CDR1 MDHEN, CDR2 SYDVKM. V was cut by 3 bases and J by 8 bases, with 10 bases left in between. The CDR3 covers 13 residues. CDR3 sequence reads: CASSFQAGEKLFF. CDR3 bases: TGTGCCAGCAGTTTTCAAGCAGGCGAAAAACTGTTTTTT.

This rearrangement joins TRBV11-2 to TRBJ2-1, with D hard to call. The CDR3 sequence is 13 residues long. CDR1 and CDR2 from the germline V gene are SGHAT and FQNNGV. Trimming took 1 base from V and 3 from J, leaving 4 bases between them. The CDR3 here is CASSLAIYNEQFF. CDR3 bases: TGTGCCAGCAGCTTAGCCATCTACAATGAGCAGTTCTTC.

The chain uses TRBV6-5 and TRBJ1-2, with a possible D match to TRBD1 (5 bases). V was clipped by 6 bases and J by 4 bases, with 15 bases between them. CDR3 length equals 14 residues. Germline V gives CDR1 MNHEY, CDR2 SVGAGI. The CDR3: CASRDAGLGYGYTF. The CDR3 DNA follows: TGTGCCAGCAGGGACGCGGGGCTAGGCTATGGCTACACCTTC.

The chain is built from TRBV10-3 and TRBJ2-7, with TRBD1 matching over 8 bases. The V segment lost 6 bases and the J segment 3 bases; nucleotides outside the gene matches: 7. The CDR3 spans 14 residues. The germline CDR1 and CDR2 sequences are ENHRY and SYGVKD. The CDR3 is CAIRTGTGSYEQYF. The CDR3, as DNA: TGTGCCATCAGGACCGGGACAGGAAGCTACGAGCAGTACTTC.

The V and J genes are TRBV18 and TRBJ1-1; 8 nucleotides match TRBD1. There are 14 residues in the CDR3. After removal of 6 bases from V and 7 bases from J, the junction contained 10 bases not matched to a gene. Germline lookup yields CDR1 KGHSH and CDR2 LQKENI. CDR3 loop: CASSPRTGTYEAFF. The DNA for the CDR3 is TGTGCCAGCTCCCCTCGGACAGGGACATATGAAGCTTTCTTT. Full variable domain (missing parts from reference TRBV18 and TRBJ1-1): NAGVMQNPRHLVRRRGQEARLRCSPMKGHSHVYWYRQLPEEGLKFMVYLQKENIIDESGMPKERFSAEFPKEGPSILRIQQVVRGDSAAYFCASSPRTGTYEAFFGQGTRLTVV.

The J gene is TRBJ1-2, the V gene TRBV6-5, with D maybe TRBD1 (6 bases). Trimming left V 6 bases short and J 6 bases short, with 14 bases between. The CDR3 length is 13 residues. Germline V gives CDR1 MNHEY, CDR2 SVGAGI. DNA for the CDR3: TGTGCCAGCAGATTACAGGGCTCCGATGGCTACACCTTC. It translates to CASRLQGSDGYTF.

There are a few counts of this clone. The chain combines TRBV5-1 with TRBJ2-7, with 9 bases identical to TRBD1. Trimming cost V 0 bases and J 2 bases; bases outside gene matches: 3. Per germline, CDR1 SGHRS and CDR2 YFSETQ. The CDR3 extends over 15 amino acids. CDR3 residues: CASSLAGTGPYEQYF. The CDR3 region has the DNA TGCGCCAGCAGCTTGGCAGGGACAGGGCCCTACGAGCAGTACTTC.

This chain connects TRBV30 to TRBJ1-5; D is undetermined. The CDR3 sequence is 13 residues long. Germline CDR1 is GTSNPN and CDR2 is SVGIG (reference sequence). V lost 2 bases and J lost 6, with 11 bases in between. The CDR3 sequence is CAWSRWGVQPQHF. The CDR3 bases are TGTGCCTGGAGTCGATGGGGAGTTCAGCCCCAGCATTTT.

This clone was counted a few times. The CDR3 bases are TGTGCCAGCAGCTCACAGGGAACCGGGGAGCTGTTTTTT. It encodes CASSSQGTGELFF. The chain employs TRBV7-3 and TRBJ2-2; TRBD1 is a possible D gene (6 bases). Trimming took off 4 bases at V and 5 bases at J, with 8 bases between the two ends. The germline CDR1 and CDR2 sequences are SGHTA and FQGTGA. The CDR3 covers 13 residues.

The chain is built from TRBV5-1 and TRBJ2-5, with D possibly matching TRBD2 (6 bases). CDR3 length: 14 amino acids. The V gene's germline CDR1 is SGHRS and CDR2 YFSETQ. V lost 3 bases to trimming and J lost 5 bases, with 14 bases between them. The CDR3 DNA sequence: TGCGCCAGCAGCTGGGGGGACGGCTCCGAGACCCAGTACTTC. Translation: CASSWGDGSETQYF.

About this clone: A junction boundary mismatches the germline segment, possibly from a read error. This rearrangement joins TRBV5-6 to TRBJ1-2, with D perhaps TRBD1 (5 bases). This CDR3 spans 13 amino acids. Germline CDR1 reads SGHDT; CDR2 reads YYEEEE. The CDR3: CASSLGGSVDPHF. DNA of the CDR3: TGTGCCAGCAGCTTGGGGGGCAGTGTCGACCCGCACTTC.

This clone was seen only once. The chain recombines TRBV5-6 with TRBJ2-5, with 8 positions matching TRBD2. V gave up 0 bases and J gave up 5 bases; unmatched junction bases: 3. CDR1 and CDR2 from the germline V gene are SGHDT and YYEEEE. There are 14 residues in the CDR3. The CDR3 sequence is CASSLVRGGETQYF. The CDR3 DNA sequence: TGTGCCAGCAGCTTGGTACGGGGGGGCGAGACCCAGTACTTC.

J is TRBJ1-2 and V is TRBV11-2, with D perhaps TRBD1 (5 bases). CDR3 length: 14 amino acids. Trimming took off 4 bases at V and 2 bases at J, with 11 bases between the two ends. CDR1 is SGHAT and CDR2 is FQNNGV in the germline V gene. The CDR3 protein is CASSSPRGNYGYTF. CDR3 sequence (DNA): TGTGCCAGCAGCTCCCCCCGGGGGAACTATGGCTACACCTTC.

The CDR3 is CASSVAGTDTQYF. The CDR3 region has the DNA TGCGCCAGCAGTGTTGCCGGGACAGATACGCAGTATTTT. The V call is TRBV10-1, the J call TRBJ2-3; unclear D gene. The CDR3 has 13 residues. With 4 bases removed from V and 3 bases from J, the gap between germline ends came to 8 bases. CDR1 and CDR2 (germline): WNHNN, SYGVQD (reference sequence).

The V call is TRBV7-9, the J call TRBJ2-7; D unresolved. Trimming removed 2 bases from V and 4 bases from J, with 9 bases in between. Germline assignment: CDR1 SEHNR and CDR2 FQNEAQ (reference sequence). The CDR3 contains 13 residues. Written as DNA, the CDR3 is TGTGCCAGCAGCTTACGGTGGAGTTACGAGCAGTACTTC. This translates into CASSLRWSYEQYF.

This sequence joins TRBV5-4 and TRBJ1-5; 10 bases agree with TRBD1. CDR1 and CDR2 (germline): SGHNT, YYREEE (reference sequence). CDR3 length: 14 amino acids. V shed 4 bases, J shed 5 bases, and the junction held 3 bases outside the gene matches. The CDR3 region has the DNA TGTGCCAGCAGCCTCGGGACAGGGGATCAGCCCCAGCATTTT. Translating gives CASSLGTGDQPQHF.

V gene TRBV19 combines with J gene TRBJ2-4, with a tentative D call TRBD1 (6 bases). This CDR3 contains 12 residues. V lost 8 bases to trimming and J lost 11 bases, with 16 bases between them. CDR1 and CDR2 (germline): LNHDA, SQIVND (reference sequence). In DNA form, the CDR3 reads TGTGCCAGTTGTACCTTAGGGGGAGTTCAGTACTTC. Translating it yields CASCTLGGVQYF. The whole variable domain, filled in from reference TRBV19 and TRBJ2-4, reads DGGITQSPKYLFRKEGQNVTLSCEQNLNHDAMYWYRQDPGQGLRLIYYSQIVNDFQKGDIAEGYSVSREKKESFPLTVTSAQKNPTAFYLCASCTLGGVQYFGAGTRLSVL.

The chain couples TRBV5-1 to TRBJ1-2, with 8 bases aligning to TRBD1. The CDR3 contains 15 residues. J was trimmed by 1 base and V by 4 bases; bases with no gene match: 6. The germline CDR1 and CDR2 sequences are SGHRS and YFSETQ. In DNA, the CDR3 is TGCGCCAGCAGCACTCGGACAGGGAATAACTATGGCTACACCTTC. Its protein product is CASSTRTGNNYGYTF.

The V gene is TRBV2, the J gene TRBJ1-2; D remains unclear. CDR3 length: 12 residues. Germline V lookup: CDR1 SNHLY, CDR2 FYNNEI. V dropped 1 base and J dropped 4 bases, with 4 bases sitting between them. CDR3 nucleotides: TGTGCCAGCAGTGAAGTCGGCTATGGCTACACCTTC. It translates to CASSEVGYGYTF.

The chain has TRBV6-1 and TRBJ1-1, with D tentatively TRBD1 (6 bases). In germline, CDR1 is MNHNS, CDR2 SASEGT. The length of the CDR3 is 14 residues. The V and J ends lost 6 bases and 10 bases respectively, with 21 bases between them. CDR3 sequence: CASRRDGTGLTAFF. CDR3 DNA: TGTGCCAGCAGAAGGGATGGCACAGGGTTAACAGCTTTCTTT.

This clone showed up just a few times. The gene calls are TRBV5-1 and TRBJ1-1; possibly TRBD1 for D (6 bases). This CDR3 spans 15 amino acids. Germline V gene lookup returns CDR1 SGHRS and CDR2 YFSETQ. Deletions cut 2 bases from V and 0 bases from J, with 11 bases between. The CDR3 region is CASSFRGSMNTEAFF. In nucleotides, the CDR3 is TGCGCCAGCAGCTTTAGGGGGAGCATGAACACTGAAGCTTTCTTT.

J is TRBJ1-1 and V is TRBV5-4; TRBD1 matches 8 bases. Per the germline V gene, CDR1 is SGHNT and CDR2 is YYREEE (reference sequence). The CDR3 totals 14 residues. The V and J ends lost 4 bases and 6 bases, in that order; junction bases with no gene match: 8. The CDR3 region is CASSMTGAEPEAFF. The CDR3 coding sequence is TGTGCCAGCAGCATGACAGGGGCGGAACCTGAAGCTTTCTTT.

This clone occurred once. The chain has TRBV6-1 and TRBJ2-7, with 9 bases fitting TRBD1. V gave up 6 bases and J gave up 1 base; unmatched junction bases: 7. Germline V gene data show CDR1 as MNHNS and CDR2 as SASEGT. This CDR3 contains 15 residues. In DNA form, the CDR3 reads TGTGCCAGCAGCGACCGGGACAGGGAGTCCTACGAGCAGTACTTC. Residues: CASSDRDRESYEQYF.